The next 27 T cell receptor beta chains were all read from a single sample in a study of T-cell memory formation after mild COVID-19. Via MiXCR, TCRdb re-called the 5' RACE reads, giving one row per CDR3 protein. There are about 430,000 distinct CDR3 sequences in the sample; roughly 17% occur only once, and roughly 21% lies in the top ten. Sequencing input: PBMCs or a T cell subset sorted from them (not recorded which). The origin of the receptors is a man aged 18-30 years who had mild COVID-19 (a few samples of this study predate the infection). Cell type and time point are not known.

Only a few counts were recorded for this clonotype. The chain joins TRBV6-2 or TRBV6-3 to TRBJ2-2, with a weak D call TRBD1 (6 bases). V lost 6 bases to trimming and J lost 3 bases, with 14 bases between them. The CDR3 is made up of 15 amino acids. Germline V gene data show CDR1 as MNHEY and CDR2 as SVGEGT. CDR3 nucleotide sequence: TGTGCCAGCAGGCCCACGGACAGCTACACCGGGGAGCTGTTTTTT. This sequence encodes CASRPTDSYTGELFF.

This clonotype was observed a few times. This chain uses TRBV15 with TRBJ2-1, with 7 bases fitting TRBD2. The CDR3 is 16 amino acids. Losses at the gene ends were 4 bases for V and 10 bases for J; bases not matched to a gene: 16. The germline V gene encodes CDR1 LNHNV and CDR2 YYDKDF (reference sequence). CDR3 in DNA: TGTGCCACCAGCACGGAGGGTGACCCTATGGGGGGGGAGCAGTTCTTC. Its protein product is CATSTEGDPMGGEQFF.

This chain joins TRBV6-2 or TRBV6-3 and TRBJ2-2; a weak D match, TRBD1 (5 bases). The CDR3 extends over 14 amino acids. Trimming left V 5 bases short and J 3 bases short, with 10 bases between. The germline gives CDR1 MNHEY, CDR2 SVGEGT. The CDR3 DNA follows: TGTGCCAGCAGTATAGGGGCCTACACCGGGGAGCTGTTTTTT. Its translation is CASSIGAYTGELFF.

The chain uses TRBV4-3 and TRBJ1-5, with D perhaps TRBD1 (5 bases). Germline V gene data show CDR1 as LGHNA and CDR2 as YSLEER. V lost 0 bases to trimming and J lost 2 bases, with 8 bases between them. The CDR3 extends over 15 amino acids. The CDR3 spells CASSQDSRGNQPQHF. CDR3 DNA sequence: TGCGCCAGCAGCCAAGATAGCAGGGGCAATCAGCCCCAGCATTTT.

The V and J genes are TRBV6-6 and TRBJ2-1; D could derive from TRBD1 or TRBD2 (5 bases each). The V end lost 0 bases, the J end lost 10 bases, and 13 bases lay between the germline ends. Germline V gene data show CDR1 as MNHNY and CDR2 as SVGAGI (reference sequence). CDR3 length equals 14 residues. CDR3 bases: TGTGCCAGCAGTTACTCGAGAGGGGATGACGAGCAGTTCTTC. Its translation is CASSYSRGDDEQFF.

The rearrangement uses TRBV12-3 or TRBV12-4 and TRBJ2-3; maybe TRBD1 (6 bases). V was trimmed by 5 bases and J by 2 bases, leaving 17 bases between them. This CDR3 contains 16 residues. DNA of the CDR3: TGTGCCAGCAGTACCCAGGGGACGTGGGCCACAGATACGCAGTATTTT. This translates into CASSTQGTWATDTQYF.

This clonotype was seen a few times. V and J are TRBV18 and TRBJ2-2; possible D gene TRBD1, 5 bases. The CDR3 covers 16 residues. Germline loops: CDR1 KGHSH, CDR2 LQKENI. Trimming shortened V by 1 base and J by 4 bases, and 13 bases separated the two germline ends. The CDR3 nucleotides read TGTGCCAGCTCACCACTCTCAGGGTCCGGCACCGGGGAGCTGTTTTTT. This encodes CASSPLSGSGTGELFF.

This clonotype was seen a handful of times. The chain links TRBV5-1 to TRBJ2-3; no clear D. CDR3 length: 13 residues. V was pared by 3 bases and J by 3 bases, with 8 bases between. The V gene's germline CDR1 is SGHRS and CDR2 YFSETQ. Written as DNA, the CDR3 is TGCGCCAGCAGCTGGGTGGGTACAGATACGCAGTATTTT. As protein: CASSWVGTDTQYF.

The gene calls are TRBV19 and TRBJ2-6; 8 positions match TRBD1. The CDR3 runs 17 residues. The V and J ends lost 7 bases and 0 bases, in that order; junction bases with no gene match: 8. Germline V gene data show CDR1 as LNHDA and CDR2 as SQIVND (reference sequence). The CDR3 loop reads CASTSRTGTSGANVLTF. CDR3 DNA sequence: TGTGCCAGTACCTCCCGGACAGGGACCTCTGGGGCCAACGTCCTGACTTTC.

The rearrangement uses TRBV25-1 and TRBJ1-6; D uncertain. Between the trimmed V and J ends, which lost 5 bases and 7 bases, there was a span of 15 bases. This CDR3 is 15 amino acids long. The germline gives CDR1 MGHDK, CDR2 SYGVNS. DNA of the CDR3: TGTGCCAGCAGTTACCGCCGGGGAAACAATTCACCCCTCCACTTT. Its protein is CASSYRRGNNSPLHF.

The chain uses TRBV11-3 and TRBJ2-1, with a weak D call TRBD1 (6 bases). The germline gives CDR1 SGHNT, CDR2 YENEEA. The CDR3 totals 16 residues. V lost 5 bases and J lost 8, with 22 bases in between. CDR3 loop: CASSQEGTPPTDEQFF. CDR3 DNA sequence: TGTGCCAGCAGCCAGGAAGGGACACCCCCTACGGATGAGCAGTTCTTC.

Ten or more counts support this clonotype. The CDR3: CASSLGSGAGNTIYF. CDR3 bases: TGCGCCAGCAGCTTGGGATCCGGGGCTGGAAACACCATATATTTT. The J gene is TRBJ1-3, the V gene TRBV5-1; D is ambiguous. Germline CDR1 SGHRS, CDR2 YFSETQ. Trimming took 0 bases from V and 2 from J, leaving 9 bases between them. This CDR3 has 15 amino acids.

This clonotype was counted only a few times. The chain uses TRBV20-1 and TRBJ2-5, with 8 bases that match TRBD2. J lost 4 bases, V lost 1 base, and 14 bases had no gene match. Germline CDR1 reads DFQATT; CDR2 reads SNEGSKA (reference sequence). This CDR3 has 17 amino acids. The CDR3 DNA reads as TGCAGTGCTAGAGGGTCTGCTCGGGGGGGCCCGCGAGAGACCCAGTACTTC. Amino acid sequence: CSARGSARGGPRETQYF.

This clonotype turned up a few times. The rearrangement links TRBV20-1 to TRBJ2-3; 14 nucleotides line up with TRBD2. This CDR3 comprises 15 residues. The trim removed 6 bases at V and 4 bases at J, leaving 6 bases unmatched. Germline V lookup: CDR1 DFQATT, CDR2 SNEGSKA (reference sequence). The CDR3 DNA follows: TGCAGTGCGCCGACTAGCGGGGGGGACTCAGATACGCAGTATTTT. It is translated as CSAPTSGGDSDTQYF.

This chain joins TRBV6-6 and TRBJ1-2; D not resolved. Germline V gene sequence: CDR1 MNHNY, CDR2 SVGAGI (reference sequence). There are 14 residues in the CDR3. V was pared by 6 bases and J by 4 bases, with 15 bases between. CDR3 nucleotide sequence: TGTGCCAGCAGCACACCTCAGCTATCCTATGGCTACACCTTC. Translation: CASSTPQLSYGYTF.

This clonotype was counted only a few times. The chain has TRBV24-1 and TRBJ2-1; 11 nucleotides align to TRBD2. V shed 3 bases and J 2 bases; nucleotides not matched to a gene: 2. CDR1 and CDR2 from the germline V gene are KGHDR and SFDVKD. The CDR3 length is 16 residues. CDR3 nucleotides: TGTGCCACCAGTGATCCGACTAGCGGGGCCTACAATGAGCAGTTCTTC. This translates into CATSDPTSGAYNEQFF.

CDR3 loop: CASTRREPPYNEQFF. DNA for the CDR3: TGTGCCAGCACCCGGAGGGAACCCCCCTACAATGAGCAGTTCTTC. The chain uses TRBV6-6 and TRBJ2-1, with D perhaps TRBD2 (6 bases). Trimming shortened V by 7 bases and J by 2 bases, and 15 bases separated the two germline ends. CDR3 size: 15 residues. Germline assignment: CDR1 MNHNY and CDR2 SVGAGI (reference sequence).

CDR3 nucleotide sequence: TGCAGCGCCCGGACAGGGACGGATCAGCCCCAGCATTTT. Residues: CSARTGTDQPQHF. The chain links TRBV29-1 to TRBJ1-5, with 8 bases that match TRBD1. CDR3 size: 13 residues. The germline V gene has CDR1 SQVTM and CDR2 ANQGSEA. J was trimmed by 5 bases and V by 7 bases; bases with no gene match: 7.

This clonotype showed up just a few times. The chain combines TRBV5-1 with TRBJ1-1; 8 nucleotides align to TRBD1. CDR1 SGHRS and CDR2 YFSETQ come from the germline V gene. J gave up 0 bases and V 1 base, and 11 bases lay outside the gene matches. The CDR3 has 18 amino acids. As DNA, the CDR3 is TGCGCCAGCAGCTTGCGCCCTATCGGACAGGGCATGAACACTGAAGCTTTCTTT. Its protein product is CASSLRPIGQGMNTEAFF. The full variable domain, with the rest looked up from reference TRBV5-1 and TRBJ1-1, is KAGVTQTPRYLIKTRGQQVTLSCSPISGHRSVSWYQQTPGQGLQFLFEYFSETQRNKGNFPGRFSGRQFSNSRSEMNVSTLELGDSALYLCASSLRPIGQGMNTEAFFGQGTRLTVV.

The V and J genes are TRBV6-2 or TRBV6-3 and TRBJ2-5, with 12 bases matching TRBD1. This CDR3 region has 15 residues. CDR1 and CDR2 from the germline V gene are MNHEY and SVGEGT. Trimming removed 4 bases from V and 4 bases from J; junction bases left unmatched: 4. In DNA, the CDR3 is TGTGCCAGCAGTTGGGACAGGGGGCGAGGAGAGACCCAGTACTTC. Translating gives CASSWDRGRGETQYF.

This clonotype was counted a few times. The chain carries TRBV24-1 and TRBJ2-1; D might be TRBD2 (5 bases). Trimming left V 2 bases short and J 7 bases short, with 8 bases between. The CDR3 totals 13 residues. Germline values: CDR1 KGHDR, CDR2 SFDVKD. CDR3 sequence: CATSDSWRNEQFF. CDR3 coding DNA: TGTGCCACCAGTGATTCCTGGAGGAATGAGCAGTTCTTC.

In its sample, this clonotype was seen a few times. The chain is built from TRBV9 and TRBJ2-7; D is ambiguous. The germline V gene encodes CDR1 SGDLS and CDR2 YYNGEE. CDR3 length: 13 residues. V was clipped by 0 bases and J by 2 bases, with 6 bases between them. The CDR3 DNA follows: TGTGCCAGCAGCGTAGTAAACCCCTACGAGCAGTACTTC. This sequence encodes CASSVVNPYEQYF.

This clonotype appeared a few times. The chain is built from TRBV4-3 and TRBJ2-2, with 8 bases fitting TRBD2. The CDR3 has 16 residues. After removal of 3 bases from V and 4 bases from J, the junction contained 7 bases not matched to a gene. The V gene's germline CDR1 is LGHNA and CDR2 YSLEER. The CDR3 nucleotides read TGCGCCAGCAGCCAGTCCGGGACTAGTATCACCGGGGAGCTGTTTTTT. Its protein product is CASSQSGTSITGELFF.

This clonotype was observed once. The chain combines TRBV7-2 with TRBJ1-2; D gene unclear. The V end was cut by 6 bases, the J end by 7 bases, with 9 bases between. The length of the CDR3 is 11 residues. Germline V gene data show CDR1 as SGHTA and CDR2 as FQGNSA. The CDR3 DNA follows: TGTGCCAGCAGTTTCGGACTTGGCTACACCTTC. It yields the protein CASSFGLGYTF.

The chain recombines TRBV12-3 or TRBV12-4 with TRBJ2-7; D not resolved. Trimming shortened V by 5 bases and J by 2 bases, and 7 bases separated the two germline ends. The CDR3 is made up of 12 amino acids. This CDR3 reads CASSRLAYEQYF. For the CDR3, the DNA is TGTGCCAGCAGTCGGTTAGCCTACGAGCAGTACTTC.

This clonotype has only a few counts. This chain uses TRBV5-1 with TRBJ2-7, with 11 bases matching TRBD1. This CDR3 has 14 amino acids. V was pared by 7 bases and J by 0 bases, with 3 bases of the junction left unmatched. The germline CDR1 and CDR2 sequences are SGHRS and YFSETQ. In DNA, the CDR3 is TGCGCCAGCGGACAGGGGGCGTCCTCCTACGAGCAGTACTTC. It codes for CASGQGASSYEQYF.

The sample holds a few counts of this clonotype. This chain links TRBV7-2 with TRBJ1-6; possible D gene TRBD1, 5 bases. CDR1 is SGHTA and CDR2 is FQGNSA in the germline V gene. Trimming removed 0 bases at V and 8 bases at J, with 11 bases between. The CDR3 spans 15 residues. CDR3 sequence: CASSLAGGIDSPLHF. CDR3 DNA sequence: TGTGCCAGCAGCTTAGCGGGGGGTATCGATTCACCCCTCCACTTT.